This TCR beta chain is drawn from a study of blood T cell repertoires in COVID-19. In the study overall: Sources were T cells, B-cell-depleted T cells, or PBMCs; the material itself was cDNA or gDNA.

V was shortened by 6 bases and J by 2 bases, with 17 bases between the two germline ends. The CDR3 totals 16 residues. CDR1 is MNHEY and CDR2 is SMNVEV in the germline V gene (reference sequence). Authors' data handling: Estimation of nucleated cell counts was performed using reference gene primer amplification. The protocol was immunoSEQ multiplex PCR, while the TCRdb copy is restricted to in-frame clones and leaves out a portion. V and J calls and clone size are as listed in that table; D and trimming were resolved from the DNA. The data show about 160,000 clones, with about 86% seen just once and about 9.4% held by the top ten.

The sequenced material came from peripheral blood. This rearrangement joins TRBV27 to TRBJ1-5; weak D call: TRBD1 (5 bases). The receptor comes from a woman in her seventies with COVID-19, enrolled during active disease. CDR3 amino acids: CASRLGSTQGNQPQHF. CDR3 DNA sequence: TGTGCCAGCAGGCTCGGGTCCACACAGGGCAATCAGCCCCAGCATTTT.